There are many counts of the clone carrying this T cell receptor beta chain. Using RNA transcripts as the source, TCR beta CDR3 regions were amplified. HTBI primers were the set used in a first-round RT-PCR of the TCR CDR3. TCRdb re-analysed the multiplex PCR reads in MiXCR, keeping a single row per CDR3 protein. This table holds 300,000 to 500,000 distinct CDR3 sequences, about 15% found once. The sample belongs to a study of T cells in Graves' hyperthyroidism and ophthalmopathy. The length of the CDR3 is 14 residues. CDR1 is MDHEN, CDR2 SYDVKM, per germline. Germline trimming cut 6 bases from V and 5 bases from J; bases unmatched to any gene: 5.

V usage is TRBV28 and J usage is TRBJ2-2; 8 bases map to TRBD1. The sequence was obtained from a woman aged 25-40 years with Graves' hyperthyroidism. Sequenced input: blood. CDR3 nucleotides: TGTGCCAGCAGATCACAGGGGGGAACCGGGGAGCTGTTTTTT. Its translation: CASRSQGGTGELFF.